Listed below are T cell receptor beta chains from one sample, sequenced in a study of cytomegalovirus exposure and HLA in healthy donors. The repertoire was sequenced with immunoSEQ multiplex PCR; TCRdb's copy has only in-frame clones and lacks some. The data hold just over 150,000 clones, with roughly 85% observed a single time. Sample: PBMCs. The receptors originated from a woman younger than 30 in good health and CMV-seronegative. CDR3s include the opening cysteine and the closing phenylalanine or tryptophan. A D gene is named only where the DNA matches it firmly. Clone size, where shown, is once, few, many, or a class for clones that have expanded.

CDR3 protein	CDR3 DNA	D gene	clone size	V gene	J gene
CASSPGLGGRLGEQYF	TGTGCCAGCAGTCCGGGTCTAGGGGGCCGTTTGGGCGAGCAGTACTTC	TRBD1	-	TRBV27	TRBJ2-7
CASSTQIRGTDTQYF	TGCGCCAGCAGCACCCAGATCCGGGGCACAGATACGCAGTATTTT	-	-	TRBV5-1	TRBJ2-3
CASSAPGERSTDTQYF	TGTGCCAGCAGTGCCCCCGGGGAGCGGTCCACAGATACGCAGTATTTT	-	-	TRBV28	TRBJ2-3
CASSLALAGGEYNEQFF	TGTGCCAGCAGCTTAGCACTAGCGGGGGGCGAATACAATGAGCAGTTCTTC	TRBD2	-	TRBV11-2	TRBJ2-1
CASSPHGLAGNEQFF	TGCGCCAGCAGCCCCCATGGACTAGCAGGCAATGAGCAGTTCTTC	TRBD2	-	TRBV4-1	TRBJ2-1
CSVLLGVGQPQHF	TGCAGCGTTTTGTTAGGGGTAGGACAGCCCCAGCATTTT	-	-	TRBV29-1	TRBJ1-5
CASRPAGRPSTDTQYF	TGTGCCAGCAGACCCGCGGGTCGGCCTAGCACAGATACGCAGTATTTT	-	-	TRBV28	TRBJ2-3
CASSPLSLGIPYEQYF	TGTGCCAGCAGCCCCCTTTCCCTAGGAATCCCCTACGAGCAGTACTTC	-	-	TRBV5-5	TRBJ2-7
CASSQEAPFGVGSTDTQYF	TGTGCCAGCAGCCAAGAAGCCCCCTTCGGGGTGGGGAGCACAGATACGCAGTATTTT	-	-	TRBV14	TRBJ2-3
CASGLTVNYGYTF	TGTGCCAGCGGCCTGACAGTTAACTATGGCTACACCTTC	-	-	TRBV28	TRBJ1-2
CASSLMVSSYNEQFF	TGTGCCAGCAGTTTAATGGTGAGCTCCTACAATGAGCAGTTCTTC	-	-	TRBV6-1	TRBJ2-1
CASSLSSWRETQYF	TGTGCCAGCAGTTTAAGCTCCTGGAGGGAGACCCAGTACTTC	-	-	TRBV27	TRBJ2-5
CASSLGDRGLEEQYF	TGCGCCAGCAGCTTGGGGGACAGGGGGCTGGAGGAGCAGTACTTC	TRBD1	-	TRBV5-1	TRBJ2-7
CASSLNGADRVGGNTIYF	TGTGCCAGCAGCTTAAACGGGGCCGACAGGGTTGGTGGAAACACCATATATTTT	TRBD1	-	TRBV11-2	TRBJ1-3
CASSVEAGTTGETQYF	TGTGCCAGCAGCGTAGAAGCGGGGACTACTGGGGAGACCCAGTACTTC	TRBD2	once	TRBV9	TRBJ2-5
CASSLGGGMNTEAFF	TGTGCCAGCAGCTTAGGAGGGGGAATGAACACTGAAGCTTTCTTT	-	few	TRBV7-2	TRBJ1-1
CASSLQGATGTIYF	TGTGCCAGCAGCTTGCAGGGGGCTACGGGCACCATATATTTT	TRBD1	-	TRBV7-2	TRBJ1-3
CSVEGLAVGEQYF	TGCAGCGTTGAAGGACTAGCGGTGGGCGAGCAGTACTTC	TRBD2	-	TRBV29-1	TRBJ2-7
CASSQEGSGSYNEQFF	TGTGCCAGCAGCCAAGAGGGTAGCGGGAGTTACAATGAGCAGTTCTTC	TRBD2	-	TRBV4-2	TRBJ2-1
CASSWWHRDYEQYF	TGTGCCAGCAGCTGGTGGCACAGGGACTACGAGCAGTACTTC	-	-	TRBV5-8	TRBJ2-7
CASSLDSRNIQYF	TGTGCCAGCAGTTTGGACTCGCGAAACATTCAGTACTTC	-	once	TRBV28	TRBJ2-4
CASPPGTGIDTQYF	TGTGCCAGCCCCCCCGGGACAGGGATAGATACGCAGTATTTT	TRBD1	-	TRBV28	TRBJ2-3
CASSLSRSSALFF	TGTGCCAGCAGTTTATCGCGGTCTAGCGCGCTGTTTTTT	-	-	TRBV27	TRBJ2-2
CSVGLVPGVPDTQYF	TGCAGCGTTGGGCTGGTCCCAGGGGTACCAGATACGCAGTATTTT	-	-	TRBV29-1	TRBJ2-3
CASSLGAGEMFF	TGCGCCAGCAGCTTGGGGGCGGGAGAGATGTTCTTC	TRBD2	-	TRBV5-1	TRBJ2-1
CASSPGEWGTDTQYF	TGTGCCAGCAGCCCCGGGGAGTGGGGCACAGATACGCAGTATTTT	-	-	TRBV7-3	TRBJ2-3
CASSWSGTGLLGYTF	TGTGCCAGCAGCTGGTCCGGGACAGGGTTACTTGGCTACACCTTC	TRBD1	once	TRBV13	TRBJ1-2
CASSQQGYEQYF	TGTGCCAGCAGCCAACAGGGCTACGAGCAGTACTTC	-	-	TRBV2	TRBJ2-7